These T cell receptor beta chains were read from a single sample in a study of shared clonotypes between healthy human individuals. Sequencing used immunoSEQ multiplex PCR; TCRdb keeps in-frame clones, though not all of them. The table shows 2 million to 2.5 million clones, with 85% to 95% occurring only once. The specimen sequenced was naive CD4+ T cells sorted from blood. Source of these receptors: a man between 18 and 29 years old in good health. The CDR3 runs from the conserved cysteine through the conserved F or W. The order of the fields is J gene, V gene, clone size, D gene, CDR3 DNA, CDR3 protein. A D gene is named only where the DNA matches it firmly. Clone size, where shown, is once, few, many, or a class for clones that have expanded.

j_gene: TRBJ1-2
v_gene: TRBV7-8
abundance: NA
d_gene: NA
CDR3nt: TGTGCCAGCGCCCCGGGTGGGACTGGCGGCTACACCTTC
CDR3aa: CASAPGGTGGYTF

j_gene: TRBJ2-1
v_gene: TRBV13
abundance: NA
d_gene: NA
CDR3nt: TGTGCCAGCAGCACCCGTTACAATGAGCAGTTCTTC
CDR3aa: CASSTRYNEQFF

j_gene: TRBJ2-3
v_gene: TRBV29-1
abundance: NA
d_gene: TRBD2
CDR3nt: TGCAGCGTTGAAGAGAGCGGGAGGCTTAGCACAGATACGCAGTATTTT
CDR3aa: CSVEESGRLSTDTQYF

j_gene: TRBJ2-4
v_gene: TRBV5-6
abundance: NA
d_gene: NA
CDR3nt: TGTGCCAGCAGCTTGGAGGGGGTAGCCAAAAACATTCAGTACTTC
CDR3aa: CASSLEGVAKNIQYF

j_gene: TRBJ1-5
v_gene: TRBV5-1
abundance: NA
d_gene: NA
CDR3nt: TGCGCCAGCAGTCCCGAGGGGTACGGCAATCAGCCCCAGCATTTT
CDR3aa: CASSPEGYGNQPQHF

j_gene: TRBJ2-7
v_gene: TRBV6-5
abundance: NA
d_gene: TRBD2
CDR3nt: TGTGCCAGCAGTTCCGCGGGGGAAAACTACGAGCAGTACTTC
CDR3aa: CASSSAGENYEQYF

j_gene: TRBJ2-7
v_gene: TRBV19
abundance: NA
d_gene: NA
CDR3nt: TGTGCCAGTAGTATAGGAGGGAGAATCGACGAGCAGTACTTC
CDR3aa: CASSIGGRIDEQYF

j_gene: TRBJ2-2
v_gene: TRBV10-3
abundance: NA
d_gene: NA
CDR3nt: TGTGCCATCAGTGGGGCAGGGCCCCCCGGGGAGCTGTTTTTT
CDR3aa: CAISGAGPPGELFF

j_gene: TRBJ2-5
v_gene: TRBV9
abundance: NA
d_gene: NA
CDR3nt: TGTGCCAGCAGCGTAGCCCCCACAGGAGGGGAGACCCAGTACTTC
CDR3aa: CASSVAPTGGETQYF

j_gene: TRBJ1-1
v_gene: TRBV2
abundance: NA
d_gene: NA
CDR3nt: TGTGCCAGCAGTGTCGGAGGGAACACTGAAGCTTTCTTT
CDR3aa: CASSVGGNTEAFF

j_gene: TRBJ1-6
v_gene: TRBV5-6
abundance: NA
d_gene: NA
CDR3nt: TGTGCCAGCAGCTTGAGAGACACTGGAAATTCACCCCTCCACTTT
CDR3aa: CASSLRDTGNSPLHF

j_gene: TRBJ2-1
v_gene: TRBV29-1
abundance: NA
d_gene: NA
CDR3nt: TGCAGCGTTGGGACTGCCTATAATGAGCAGTTCTTC
CDR3aa: CSVGTAYNEQFF

j_gene: TRBJ2-7
v_gene: TRBV6-1
abundance: NA
d_gene: TRBD2
CDR3nt: TGTGCCAGCAGGGGGACCTGGGCTAGCGGATACGAGCAGTACTTC
CDR3aa: CASRGTWASGYEQYF

j_gene: TRBJ2-7
v_gene: TRBV18
abundance: NA
d_gene: TRBD1
CDR3nt: TGTGCCAGCTCACCTGGGACAGGGGGAATCACCTACGAGCAGTACTTC
CDR3aa: CASSPGTGGITYEQYF

j_gene: TRBJ2-7
v_gene: TRBV10-3
abundance: NA
d_gene: NA
CDR3nt: TGTGCCATCAGTAGGGGTCCAGGCTACGAGCAGTACTTC
CDR3aa: CAISRGPGYEQYF

j_gene: TRBJ1-1
v_gene: TRBV7-9
abundance: NA
d_gene: NA
CDR3nt: TGTGCCAGCAGCGTACAGGGTCACGAAGCTTTCTTT
CDR3aa: CASSVQGHEAFF

j_gene: TRBJ1-2
v_gene: TRBV4-1
abundance: NA
d_gene: NA
CDR3nt: TGCGCCAGCAGCCAAAGGGACTTCGGGGGTGGCTACACCTTC
CDR3aa: CASSQRDFGGGYTF

j_gene: TRBJ1-6
v_gene: TRBV30
abundance: NA
d_gene: NA
CDR3nt: TGTGCCTGGAGTACCGGACAGACCAATTCACCCCTCCACTTT
CDR3aa: CAWSTGQTNSPLHF

j_gene: TRBJ2-5
v_gene: TRBV5-1
abundance: NA
d_gene: NA
CDR3nt: TGCGCCAGCAGCCCCGCGGAAGCACCCCTGGAGACCCAGTACTTC
CDR3aa: CASSPAEAPLETQYF

j_gene: TRBJ2-1
v_gene: TRBV5-8
abundance: NA
d_gene: NA
CDR3nt: TGTGCCAGCAGCCCGATGAGCGGAAGCTCCTACAATGAGCAGTTCTTC
CDR3aa: CASSPMSGSSYNEQFF

j_gene: TRBJ1-6
v_gene: TRBV2
abundance: once
d_gene: NA
CDR3nt: TGTGCCAGCATACCGACCGCGATGGGGTCACCCCTCCACTTT
CDR3aa: CASIPTAMGSPLHF

j_gene: TRBJ2-3
v_gene: TRBV29-1
abundance: once
d_gene: NA
CDR3nt: TGCAGCGTTGGCCGGGAGACGGGGCAGATATTTGGCGGGGTAGGTGCAGATACGCAGTATTTT
CDR3aa: CSVGRETGQIFGGVGADTQYF

j_gene: TRBJ2-2
v_gene: TRBV2
abundance: NA
d_gene: TRBD1
CDR3nt: TGTGCCAGCAGGGGACAGGGGACGAACACCGGGGAGCTGTTTTTT
CDR3aa: CASRGQGTNTGELFF

j_gene: TRBJ2-1
v_gene: TRBV5-1
abundance: NA
d_gene: NA
CDR3nt: TGCGCCAGCAGCTTGATTGGCAGGATATACAATGAGCAGTTCTTC
CDR3aa: CASSLIGRIYNEQFF

j_gene: TRBJ2-7
v_gene: TRBV10-3
abundance: NA
d_gene: TRBD2
CDR3nt: TGTGCCATCAGGCGGACTAGCGGGTCGAGCTCCTACGAGCAGTACTTC
CDR3aa: CAIRRTSGSSSYEQYF

j_gene: TRBJ2-7
v_gene: TRBV5-6
abundance: NA
d_gene: TRBD1
CDR3nt: TGTGCCAGCAGCCAGGGGGCGTACGAGCAGTACTTC
CDR3aa: CASSQGAYEQYF

j_gene: TRBJ2-5
v_gene: TRBV4-1
abundance: NA
d_gene: TRBD2
CDR3nt: TGCGCCAGCAGCCAAGGGCTAGCGGGAGGGAACCAAGAGACCCAGTACTTC
CDR3aa: CASSQGLAGGNQETQYF

j_gene: TRBJ2-1
v_gene: TRBV6-5
abundance: once
d_gene: NA
CDR3nt: TGTGCCAGCAGTTACCACCTCCCAGGCGGCGGCAATGAGCAGTTCTTC
CDR3aa: CASSYHLPGGGNEQFF

j_gene: TRBJ2-7
v_gene: TRBV2
abundance: NA
d_gene: TRBD2
CDR3nt: TGTGCCAGCTTACCCGGACTAGACTGGTCCTACGAGCAGTACTTC
CDR3aa: CASLPGLDWSYEQYF

j_gene: TRBJ1-1
v_gene: TRBV7-8
abundance: NA
d_gene: NA
CDR3nt: TGTGCCAGCAGCTTCTTTGCTGGCGAAAGACATAACACTGAAGCTTTCTTT
CDR3aa: CASSFFAGERHNTEAFF

j_gene: TRBJ1-4
v_gene: TRBV10-3
abundance: NA
d_gene: TRBD1
CDR3nt: TGTGCCATCCAGGGGGCGGCTAATGAAAAACTGTTTTTT
CDR3aa: CAIQGAANEKLFF

j_gene: TRBJ2-5
v_gene: TRBV5-1
abundance: NA
d_gene: TRBD1
CDR3nt: TGCGCCAGCAGCTTGCCAGGGGGAGAGACCCAGTACTTC
CDR3aa: CASSLPGGETQYF